These T cell receptor beta chains were read from a single sample in a study of blood T cell repertoires in COVID-19. Clones were sequenced by immunoSEQ multiplex PCR, and TCRdb holds only the in-frame ones, with some missing. The sample shows 270,000 or so clones, around nine tenths of them seen only once. Input material: PBMCs or T cells enriched from blood (not recorded which). The source is a woman between 18 and 29 years old who had recovered from COVID-19. Each CDR3 is given with its conserved first and last residue. D genes are given only for firm matches. A clone size is listed for some rows: how often the clone was seen (once, few, many), or a class if it is expanded.

NA	NA	TRBV6-1	TRBJ1-5	TGTGCCAGCAGTGAAGCGATGAGAGAGGATTACCAACCCCAGCATTTT	CASSEAMREDYQPQHF
NA	NA	TRBV10-2	TRBJ2-7	TGCGCCAGCAGCGGAGTACCAGGGGGAAGCGGGAGCGAGCAGTACTTC	CASSGVPGGSGSEQYF
TRBD1	NA	TRBV15	TRBJ1-4	TGTGCCACCAGCAATAGGACAGGGGAGAGTGAAAAACTGTTTTTT	CATSNRTGESEKLFF
NA	NA	TRBV18	TRBJ2-7	TGTGCCAGCTCACCCAGCTCCTACGAGCAGTACTTC	CASSPSSYEQYF
NA	NA	TRBV21-1	TRBJ1-5	TGTGCCAGCAGCAAATTCGTAAAGGGGCAGGGGCAAGATCAGCCCCAGCATTTT	CASSKFVKGQGQDQPQHF
NA	few	TRBV10-1	TRBJ1-1	TGCGCCAGCAGCGCCGGGACTCTAGGCACTGAAGCTTTCTTT	CASSAGTLGTEAFF
NA	NA	TRBV4-2	TRBJ2-5	TGTGCCAGCAGCCAAGATCAGGTTGGATTCGAGACCCAGTACTTC	CASSQDQVGFETQYF
NA	NA	TRBV28	TRBJ1-2	TGTGCCAGCAGTCTAAAAGCACAGGACGTCATCTATGGCTACACCTTC	CASSLKAQDVIYGYTF
NA	NA	TRBV6-5	TRBJ1-2	TGTGCCAGCAGTTACACGGGTTATGGCTACACCTTC	CASSYTGYGYTF
TRBD1	few	TRBV4-3	TRBJ1-2	TGCGCCAGCAGCCAACTACTAGGGACAGGGAGGAACGGTGGCTACACCTTC	CASSQLLGTGRNGGYTF
TRBD1	NA	TRBV6-5	TRBJ1-2	TGTGCCACTAGGACAGGGGGCAACTATGGCTACACCTTC	CATRTGGNYGYTF
NA	NA	TRBV6-5	TRBJ2-1	TGTGCCAGCAGGGCCTTAGCCACCTATGAGCAGTTCTTC	CASRALATYEQFF
NA	NA	TRBV28	TRBJ1-5	TGTGCCAGCAGTGGCGGAAATCAGCCCCAGCATTTT	CASSGGNQPQHF
NA	NA	TRBV5-6	TRBJ2-5	TGTGCCAGCAGACTTCTCGGACAGCAAGAGACCCAGTACTTC	CASRLLGQQETQYF
TRBD2	NA	TRBV30	TRBJ2-1	TGTGCCTGCTACCAGGGACTAGCGGGATACAATGAGCAGTTCTTC	CACYQGLAGYNEQFF
TRBD1	NA	TRBV27	TRBJ1-2	TGTGCCAGCAGGGATTCAGGGGGATCTAACTATGGCTACACCTTC	CASRDSGGSNYGYTF
TRBD2	NA	TRBV19	TRBJ2-5	TGTGCCAGTAGTATAAACTACGGAGCGGGAGGCAGGGAGACCCAGTACTTC	CASSINYGAGGRETQYF
NA	few	TRBV27	TRBJ2-3	TGTGCCAGCAGTCTCCGAGAGGCAGATACGCAGTATTTT	CASSLREADTQYF
NA	NA	TRBV10-3	TRBJ1-1	TGTGCCATCAGTGAGTTGGGATTGGACAGTTCGAACACTGAAGCTTTCTTT	CAISELGLDSSNTEAFF
TRBD1	NA	TRBV5-1	TRBJ2-1	TGCGCCAGCAGCTTGGACAGGGGTAACAATGAGCAGTTCTTC	CASSLDRGNNEQFF
TRBD2	NA	TRBV10-2	TRBJ2-1	TGCGCCAGCAGTGAGTCGCGCCTAGCGGGAGGGCATGAGCAGTTCTTC	CASSESRLAGGHEQFF
NA	NA	TRBV2	TRBJ2-7	TGTGCCAGCGGAAGTGGGCTGTTCTCCTACGAGCAGTACTTC	CASGSGLFSYEQYF
TRBD2	NA	TRBV5-1	TRBJ2-2	TGCGCCAGCAGCTTGGGAGTAGCGGGAGGAACCGGGGAGCTGTTTTTT	CASSLGVAGGTGELFF
NA	NA	TRBV15	TRBJ2-7	TGTGCCACCAGCAGAGATGTGGAGGGCGACGAGCAGTACTTC	CATSRDVEGDEQYF
TRBD1	NA	TRBV5-1	TRBJ1-1	TGCGCCAGCAGCTTGGGCCCCAGGGGGGTACAGGACACTGAAGCTTTCTTT	CASSLGPRGVQDTEAFF
NA	NA	TRBV4-1	TRBJ2-7	TGCGCCAGCAGCCCTTTAGGACAGAGCGAGTCCTACGAGCAGTACTTC	CASSPLGQSESYEQYF
TRBD2	NA	TRBV7-2	TRBJ2-1	TGTGCCAGCAGCTTAGCTAGCGGGGGGGTCAATGAGCAGTTCTTC	CASSLASGGVNEQFF